Shown below are 18 T cell receptor beta chains from a single sample sequenced in a study of beta chain features in type 1 diabetes. Reverse transcribing all isolated RNA meant expressed TCRB transcripts were sequenced. Sequencing used immunoSEQ multiplex PCR; TCRdb keeps in-frame clones, though not all of them. The table records roughly 310,000 clones, approximately 10% of them present only once. The sample consisted of naive CD4+ T cells from blood. These receptors originate from a woman younger than 45 in good health.

V is TRBV2 and J is TRBJ1-2, with TRBD1 matching 9 bases. V lost 3 bases and J lost 7; bases outside the gene matches: 6. Germline V lookup: CDR1 SNHLY, CDR2 FYNNEI. The length of the CDR3 is 14 residues. The CDR3 bases are TGTGCCAGCAGTGATCCAGCGACAGGGGGTGGCTACACCTTC. Residues: CASSDPATGGGYTF.

The rearrangement uses TRBV4-3 and TRBJ2-3; 14 bases are shared with TRBD2. The CDR3 extends over 17 amino acids. J lost 5 bases, V lost 6 bases, and 10 bases had no gene match. The germline gives CDR1 LGHNA, CDR2 YSLEER. The CDR3 DNA sequence: TGCGCCAGCAGTCAACGCACGGGACTAGCGGGAGAAGATACGCAGTATTTT. Protein: CASSQRTGLAGEDTQYF.

In its sample, this clone was seen a few times. This rearrangement joins TRBV7-3 to TRBJ2-4; weak D call: TRBD1 (7 bases). This CDR3 has 13 amino acids. Between the trimmed V and J ends, which lost 3 bases and 9 bases, there was a span of 12 bases. Germline V gene sequence: CDR1 SGHTA, CDR2 FQGTGA. DNA of the CDR3: TGTGCCAGCAGCTTTGATCAGGGGGGCATTCAGTACTTC. Its protein product is CASSFDQGGIQYF. Full variable domain (rest looked up from reference TRBV7-3 and TRBJ2-4): GAGVSQTPSNKVTEKGKYVELRCDPISGHTALYWYRQSLGQGPEFLIYFQGTGAADDSGLPNDRFFAVRPEGSVSTLKIQRTERGDSAVYLCASSFDQGGIQYFGAGTRLSVL.

This clone turned up a few times. The chain uses TRBV18 and TRBJ2-1; 12 bases align to TRBD1. V trimming: 4 bases; J trimming: 8 bases; junction bases outside the gene matches: 6. This CDR3 spans 15 amino acids. Germline values: CDR1 KGHSH, CDR2 LQKENI. In nucleotides, the CDR3 is TGTGCCAGCTCACGAGGGACAGGGGGCAGGGATGAGCAGTTCTTC. It codes for CASSRGTGGRDEQFF.

This chain uses TRBV5-5 with TRBJ2-7, with 7 bases aligning to TRBD1. The CDR3 covers 13 residues. Germline trimming cut 10 bases from V and 7 bases from J; bases unmatched to any gene: 14. From germline, CDR1 is SGHKS and CDR2 YYEKEE (reference sequence). CDR3: CASLLAPDREQYF. The CDR3 bases are TGTGCCTCCCTTCTAGCCCCGGACAGGGAGCAGTACTTC.

This clone was detected a few times. Here the CDR3 reads CASSPSGDTQYF. The CDR3 nucleotides are TGTGCCAGCAGTCCTTCGGGGGATACGCAGTATTTT. The chain is built from TRBV9 and TRBJ2-3, with D possibly being TRBD2 (5 bases). The CDR3 consists of 12 residues. Germline-derived CDR1 and CDR2 are SGDLS and YYNGEE. Trimming cost V 5 bases and J 6 bases, with 10 bases left between them.

J is TRBJ2-1 and V is TRBV27, with a tentative D call TRBD2 (5 bases). Trimming shortened V by 7 bases and J by 7 bases, and 14 bases separated the two germline ends. Germline V lookup: CDR1 MNHEY, CDR2 SMNVEV (reference sequence). The CDR3 sequence is 13 residues long. The CDR3: CASTGMRGNEQFF. CDR3 DNA: TGTGCCAGCACTGGGATGCGAGGGAATGAGCAGTTCTTC.

The chain links TRBV19 to TRBJ2-7; 7 bases map to TRBD2. Trimming cost V 5 bases and J 3 bases; bases outside gene matches: 4. The CDR3 runs to 13 residues. The germline gives CDR1 LNHDA, CDR2 SQIVND (reference sequence). CDR3 nucleotide sequence: TGTGCCAGTAGTCTCCAGCGGGACTACGAGCAGTACTTC. It translates to CASSLQRDYEQYF.

In its sample, this clone was seen a few times. The chain is built from TRBV7-9 and TRBJ2-1, with 8 bases that match TRBD2. V was clipped by 5 bases and J by 0 bases; unmatched bases: 3. Germline CDR1 and CDR2: SEHNR and FQNEAQ (reference sequence). The CDR3 consists of 15 residues. The CDR3 spells CASSASGSSYNEQFF. Written as DNA, the CDR3 is TGTGCCAGCAGCGCGAGCGGGAGCTCCTACAATGAGCAGTTCTTC.

In its sample, this clone was seen a few times. The V gene is TRBV7-8, the J gene TRBJ2-1; TRBD2 is a possible D gene (6 bases). Looked up from germline, CDR1 is SGHVS and CDR2 is FQNEAQ. CDR3 length: 11 amino acids. V was pared by 3 bases and J by 10 bases, with 7 bases between. CDR3 DNA: TGTGCCAGCAGCTTCCTAGCGGAGCAGTTCTTC. Translated: CASSFLAEQFF.

This clone appeared a few times. This chain links TRBV23-1 with TRBJ2-7; D is possibly TRBD1 (5 bases). TRBV23-1 is an ORF, and what it does is uncertain. Trimming removed 8 bases from V and 12 bases from J, with 17 bases in between. The CDR3 is 11 residues long. The CDR3 loop is CASFPRQQGYF. For the CDR3, the DNA is TGCGCCAGCTTCCCCCGACAGCAGGGGTACTTC.

Details on this clone: Other DNA sequences in the same sample also yield this CDR3. The chain links TRBV7-9 to TRBJ1-1; 9 bases fit TRBD1. Germline V gene data show CDR1 as SEHNR and CDR2 as FQNEAQ (reference sequence). CDR3 size: 15 residues. Losses at the gene ends were 5 bases for V and 0 bases for J; bases not matched to a gene: 4. CDR3 DNA sequence: TGTGCCAGCAGCCCCGACAGGGGGATGAACACTGAAGCTTTCTTT. It is translated as CASSPDRGMNTEAFF.

V usage is TRBV6-6 and J usage is TRBJ2-1; 9 bases match TRBD2. The germline V gene has CDR1 MNHNY and CDR2 SVGAGI (reference sequence). The CDR3 is 16 amino acids. V lost 10 bases and J lost 3; bases outside the gene matches: 13. CDR3 region: CATRRPSGDLYNEQFF. CDR3 in DNA: TGTGCCACCCGGAGACCTAGCGGGGACCTCTACAATGAGCAGTTCTTC.

A few counts support this clone. This chain links TRBV25-1 with TRBJ2-3; TRBD2 agrees at 13 bases. Germline values: CDR1 MGHDK, CDR2 SYGVNS. Trimming removed 1 base from V and 4 bases from J; junction bases left unmatched: 8. The CDR3 spans 18 residues. This CDR3 is CASSEFTSGRAAADTQYF. CDR3 nucleotides: TGTGCCAGCAGTGAATTTACTAGCGGGAGGGCCGCGGCAGATACGCAGTATTTT.

This clone appeared a few times. The chain has TRBV28 and TRBJ2-1, with a weak D call TRBD2 (7 bases). The CDR3 contains 12 residues. The V gene's germline CDR1 is MDHEN and CDR2 SYDVKM. V was shortened by 2 bases and J by 14 bases, with 13 bases between the two germline ends. CDR3 sequence: CASSLITGREFF. The CDR3 DNA sequence: TGTGCCAGCAGTTTAATCACAGGGAGGGAGTTCTTC.

The genes are TRBV11-3 and TRBJ2-1; 14 bases match TRBD2. V was clipped by 5 bases and J by 9 bases; unmatched bases: 6. CDR3 length equals 15 residues. The germline V gene has CDR1 SGHNT and CDR2 YENEEA. The DNA for the CDR3 is TGTGCCAGCAGCGTGACTAGCGGGAGGGCCACTGAGCAGTTCTTC. Protein sequence: CASSVTSGRATEQFF.

The chain uses TRBV19 and TRBJ2-1; tentatively, D is TRBD1 (6 bases). The CDR3 covers 13 residues. CDR1 is LNHDA, CDR2 SQIVND, per germline (reference sequence). The V and J ends lost 6 bases and 2 bases respectively, with 8 bases between them. The CDR3 loop reads CASSQGPYNEQFF. DNA of the CDR3: TGTGCCAGTAGCCAGGGGCCCTACAATGAGCAGTTCTTC. Full variable domain (rest looked up from reference TRBV19 and TRBJ2-1): DGGITQSPKYLFRKEGQNVTLSCEQNLNHDAMYWYRQDPGQGLRLIYYSQIVNDFQKGDIAEGYSVSREKKESFPLTVTSAQKNPTAFYLCASSQGPYNEQFFGPGTRLTVL.

This rearrangement joins TRBV28 to TRBJ2-2, with D perhaps matching TRBD2 (5 bases). CDR3 length: 14 amino acids. CDR1 MDHEN and CDR2 SYDVKM come from the germline V gene. V lost 8 bases and J lost 0, with 10 bases in between. DNA of the CDR3: TGTGCCAGCCGGACCGGGACGAACACCGGGGAGCTGTTTTTT. Translating gives CASRTGTNTGELFF.